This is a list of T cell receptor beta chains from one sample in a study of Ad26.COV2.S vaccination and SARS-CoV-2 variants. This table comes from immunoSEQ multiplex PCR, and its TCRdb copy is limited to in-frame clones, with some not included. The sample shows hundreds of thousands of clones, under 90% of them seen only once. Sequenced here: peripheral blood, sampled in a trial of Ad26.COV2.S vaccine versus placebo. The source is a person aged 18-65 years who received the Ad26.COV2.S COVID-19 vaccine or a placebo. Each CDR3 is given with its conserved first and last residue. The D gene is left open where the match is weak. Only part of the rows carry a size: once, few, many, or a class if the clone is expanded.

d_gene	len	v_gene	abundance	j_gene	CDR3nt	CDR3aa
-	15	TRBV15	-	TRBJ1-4	TGTGCCACCAGCAGAGTTCCCAGGAAGAATGAAAAACTGTTTTTT	CATSRVPRKNEKLFF
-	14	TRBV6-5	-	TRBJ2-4	TGTGCCAGCAGTTACTCTGAACGAGGGGACATTCAGTACTTC	CASSYSERGDIQYF
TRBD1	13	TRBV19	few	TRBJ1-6	TGTGCCAGTAGGGAGGCAGGGGGCTCACCCCTCCACTTT	CASREAGGSPLHF
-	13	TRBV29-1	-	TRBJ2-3	TGCAGCGCCCGGAGGGTCTACACAGATACGCAGTATTTT	CSARRVYTDTQYF
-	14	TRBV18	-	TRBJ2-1	TGTGCCAGCTCACCACTAAGTGGAGGCAATGAGCAGTTCTTC	CASSPLSGGNEQFF
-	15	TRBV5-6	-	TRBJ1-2	TGTGCCAGCAGCTTGGTAGGCAGGAATGACTATGGCTACACCTTC	CASSLVGRNDYGYTF
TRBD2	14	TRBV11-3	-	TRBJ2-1	TGTGCCAGCAGCTTACTAGCGGGAGGCCATGAGCAGTTCTTC	CASSLLAGGHEQFF
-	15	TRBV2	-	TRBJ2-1	TGTGCCAGCAGTGAAAGTCTCCCAGCCTACAATGAGCAGTTCTTC	CASSESLPAYNEQFF
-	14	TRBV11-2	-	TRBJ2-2	TGTGCCAGCAGATCACGGACGAACACCGGGGAGCTGTTTTTT	CASRSRTNTGELFF
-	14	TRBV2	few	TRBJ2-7	TGTGCCAGCAGTGAAGCAGGGGCAGGGAGGGAGCAGTACTTC	CASSEAGAGREQYF
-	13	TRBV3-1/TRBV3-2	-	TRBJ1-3	TGTGCCAGCAGCAGGGGCTCTGGAAACACCATATATTTT	CASSRGSGNTIYF
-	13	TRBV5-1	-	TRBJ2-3	TGCGCCAGCAGCTTGGCAGGGCGTAGTACGCAGTATTTT	CASSLAGRSTQYF
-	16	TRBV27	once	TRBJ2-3	TGTGCCACTAGGTCCCCCACAGGCCGGGGGATAGATACGCAGTATTTT	CATRSPTGRGIDTQYF
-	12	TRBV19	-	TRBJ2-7	TGTGCCAGTAGTAAGGAAGGGTCGGAGCAGTACTTC	CASSKEGSEQYF
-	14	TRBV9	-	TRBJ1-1	TGTGCCAGCAGACCGGGACGACGAAACACTGAAGCTTTCTTT	CASRPGRRNTEAFF
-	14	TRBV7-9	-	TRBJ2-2	TGTGCCAGCAGCTCCAGACGTGCCACCGGGGAGCTGTTTTTT	CASSSRRATGELFF